Listed here is a single T cell receptor (beta chain). Its recognized antigen is unknown. Qualities for individual bases were not recorded, and no much larger clone is one base off. This record belongs to a study of blood T cell repertoires in COVID-19 (dated by TCRdb to about 2020). In the study overall: The collaborator samples originated in the United States, Italy and Spain and spanned the acute and convalescent phases of COVID-19. The prospective study material was composed of cDNA or gDNA derived from T cells, B-cell-depleted T cells, or PBMCs. Subjects who had been exposed to COVID-19, were actively infected with it, or had recovered from it provided the deeply sampled blood TCRbeta repertoires that made up the dataset. The repertoires were released in a freely available public database intended as a resource for research on the immune response to SARS-CoV-2. Samples came from the ongoing ImmuneRACE study (first 160 participants) plus 1,254 subjects from 6 global collaborators. Sample metadata almost always included a de-identified subject ID, COVID-19 status, age in years and sex. HLA class I and class II types, where available, came from metadata supplied by the sample provider rather than from assay-based typing.

Whole blood was collected in K2EDTA tubes by collaborating institutions according to the institutions' own protocols. For TCRbeta analysis, collaborators shipped samples in one of three forms: frozen whole blood, isolated PBMCs, or DNA extracted from either of those sample types. The paper's findings and limits, for the study overall: How much clinical and demographic metadata was included differed by source and by participant, and the metadata was provided uncurated.

TCRbeta CDR3 regions were amplified from genomic DNA using the immunoSEQ Assay, a bias-controlled multiplex PCR. In the source study's methods: Nucleated cell counts per sample were estimated from amplification of reference gene primers within the assay. To quantify the absolute abundance of each unique TCRbeta CDR3 rearrangement, sequence reads were collapsed and filtered. Productive Simpson clonality was computed per sample as the square root of Simpson's diversity index over productive rearrangements. TCRdb mirrors the immuneACCESS table, restricted to in-frame sequences. Some clones are absent from its copies; in checked studies, under half trace to an unresolved V gene, and the reason for the others is unknown. The DNA gave D and trimming, while V, J and clone size come from that table. For this sample there are about 190,000 clones; about four fifths appear just once. Of the sample, 5.1% falls within the top ten clones.

The cysteine opens and the phenylalanine closes a CDR3 of 14 amino acids. The kept DNA is CDR3 alone, 42 bases in frame from the first base. Trimming leaves V shorter by 5 bases and J shorter by 2 bases, with the junction holding 8 bases beyond the gene matches. According to the germline V gene (reference sequence), CDR1 reads GTSNPN and CDR2 reads SVGIG. Sequencing was performed on peripheral blood. The source of this sequence is an older woman with active or convalescent COVID-19. The V gene is TRBV30 and the J gene is TRBJ2-7; TRBD1 fits 8 bases in the junction. The bases are TGTGCCTGGGCAGAGACAGGGGCCCCCTACGAGCAGTACTTC. It is translated as CAWAETGAPYEQYF.